Presented here are 27 T cell receptor beta chains from one specimen sequenced in a study of beta chain features in type 1 diabetes. For these TCRs, the target antigens are not known. Expressed TCRB transcripts got sequenced, as all isolated RNA was reverse transcribed. Only in-frame clones appear in the TCRdb table, and some are missing; sequencing was by immunoSEQ multiplex PCR. The sample contains 640,000 or so clones, more than 12% of which appear only once. General study points: In every one of the four CD4+ subsets, TCRB CDR3s were moderately but significantly shorter in Type 1 diabetes patients.

The sequenced sample was naive CD4+ T cells from blood. Receptors originate from a man in his late teens or twenties with type 1 diabetes.

This clone came up a few times. The J gene is TRBJ2-7, the V gene TRBV7-2; TRBD1 matches 9 bases. This CDR3 is built from 15 residues. After removal of 4 bases from V and 1 base from J, the junction contained 5 bases not matched to a gene. The germline V gene encodes CDR1 SGHTA and CDR2 FQGNSA. CDR3 sequence: CASSSSQGASYEQYF. The CDR3 DNA sequence: TGTGCCAGCAGCTCCTCACAGGGGGCTTCCTACGAGCAGTACTTC.

The chain uses TRBV5-4 and TRBJ1-2, with a weak D call TRBD1 (6 bases). The ends were cut back, 4 bases at V and 2 bases at J, with 9 bases in the middle. Germline-derived CDR1 and CDR2 are SGHNT and YYREEE (reference sequence). This CDR3 is built from 13 residues. CDR3 residues: CASSIDRNYGYTF. The CDR3 DNA is TGTGCCAGCAGCATAGACAGGAACTATGGCTACACCTTC.

This chain links TRBV5-1 with TRBJ2-2; TRBD2 matches at 9 bases. CDR3 size: 16 residues. Germline V gene lookup returns CDR1 SGHRS and CDR2 YFSETQ. With 6 bases clipped from V and 6 bases from J, the junction kept 12 bases outside the gene matches. The CDR3 loop is CASTSLAVAGAGELFF. The CDR3 coding sequence is TGCGCCAGCACCTCCTTGGCAGTAGCGGGAGCCGGGGAGCTGTTTTTT.

This clone was observed a few times. J is TRBJ2-3 and V is TRBV5-1; no definite D call. The V end lost 1 base, the J end lost 5 bases, and 2 bases lay between the germline ends. The CDR3 consists of 11 residues. Germline values: CDR1 SGHRS, CDR2 YFSETQ. CDR3 region: CASSLIDTQYF. CDR3 bases: TGCGCCAGCAGCTTGATAGATACGCAGTATTTT. Supplemented by reference TRBV5-1 and TRBJ2-3, the full variable domain reads KAGVTQTPRYLIKTRGQQVTLSCSPISGHRSVSWYQQTPGQGLQFLFEYFSETQRNKGNFPGRFSGRQFSNSRSEMNVSTLELGDSALYLCASSLIDTQYFGPGTRLTVL.

The gene calls are TRBV6-5 and TRBJ2-1, with TRBD2 identical over 10 bases. V gave up 4 bases and J gave up 5 bases; unmatched junction bases: 2. This CDR3 is 14 amino acids long. CDR1 MNHEY and CDR2 SVGAGI come from the germline V gene. CDR3 sequence: CASSLTSGHNEQFF. CDR3 nucleotide sequence: TGTGCCAGCAGTTTGACTAGCGGGCACAATGAGCAGTTCTTC.

This clone was found a few times. V is TRBV7-2 and J is TRBJ2-3; 7 bases are a match to TRBD2. With 3 bases clipped from V and 5 bases from J, the junction kept 8 bases outside the gene matches. CDR1 is SGHTA and CDR2 is FQGNSA in the germline V gene. The CDR3 has 15 amino acids. The CDR3 DNA follows: TGTGCCAGCAGCTTCATGAGCGGGGAGAAAGATACGCAGTATTTT. Translating it yields CASSFMSGEKDTQYF. The variable domain in full, completed from reference TRBV7-2 and TRBJ2-3, reads GAGVSQSPSNKVTEKGKDVELRCDPISGHTALYWYRQSLGQGLEFLIYFQGNSAPDKSGLPSDRFSAERTGGSVSTLTIQRTQQEDSAVYLCASSFMSGEKDTQYFGPGTRLTVL.

The chain employs TRBV19 and TRBJ1-1; 7 bases map to TRBD1. V gave up 7 bases and J gave up 8 bases; unmatched junction bases: 7. Per germline, CDR1 LNHDA and CDR2 SQIVND (reference sequence). This CDR3 region has 12 residues. CDR3 in amino acids: CASKDREGEAFF. The CDR3 DNA reads TGTGCCAGTAAAGACAGGGAGGGAGAAGCTTTCTTT.

J is TRBJ1-4 and V is TRBV5-1, with D possibly matching TRBD1 (5 bases). Trimming left V 4 bases short and J 4 bases short, with 11 bases between. The V gene's germline CDR1 is SGHRS and CDR2 YFSETQ. This CDR3 is built from 14 residues. CDR3 coding DNA: TGCGCCAGCAGCCCCCGACAGAGTAATGAAAAACTGTTTTTT. Translated: CASSPRQSNEKLFF.

This clone came up a few times. The junction and the germline gene differ at one end; a read error may be behind it. The V gene is TRBV28, the J gene TRBJ2-7; maybe TRBD1 (5 bases). Germline values: CDR1 MDHEN, CDR2 SYDVKM. The CDR3 consists of 12 residues. CDR3 coding DNA: TGTGCCAGCAGTCCTTGGGGCAGGTATGCCAACTTC. This codes for CASSPWGRYANF.

This clone came up a few times. CDR3 sequence: CASSTWTGGGSPLHF. The DNA of the CDR3 is TGTGCCAGCAGCACGTGGACAGGGGGCGGATCACCCCTCCACTTT. The chain has TRBV7-3 and TRBJ1-6; 11 nucleotides match TRBD1. The junction had 7 bases not matched to a gene; V was cut back by 5 bases and J by 10 bases. The CDR3 totals 15 residues. CDR1 and CDR2 from the germline V gene are SGHTA and FQGTGA.

This clone showed up just a few times. The V gene is TRBV27, the J gene TRBJ1-1; weak D call: TRBD1 (6 bases). This CDR3 comprises 14 residues. Looked up from germline, CDR1 is MNHEY and CDR2 is SMNVEV (reference sequence). The ends were cut back, 1 base at V and 6 bases at J, with 12 bases in the middle. CDR3 region: CASSLWGAGAEAFF. The CDR3 region has the DNA TGTGCCAGCAGTTTATGGGGGGCTGGGGCTGAAGCTTTCTTT.

In this sample, this clone turned up a few times. The chain has TRBV6-1 and TRBJ2-7, with D possibly being TRBD2 (5 bases). The germline V gene has CDR1 MNHNS and CDR2 SASEGT. The CDR3 loop spans 13 amino acids. The germline V and J ends were trimmed by 6 bases and 7 bases, with 16 bases remaining between them. The CDR3 DNA reads as TGTGCCAGCAGGAGAACTAGTTCTGCGGAGCAGTACTTC. Encoded protein: CASRRTSSAEQYF.

The rearrangement uses TRBV7-2 and TRBJ2-7; D is perhaps TRBD2 (5 bases). The ends were cut back, 5 bases at V and 3 bases at J, with 23 bases in the middle. The germline gives CDR1 SGHTA, CDR2 FQGNSA. This CDR3 comprises 17 residues. Written as DNA, the CDR3 is TGTGCCAGCAGCACCGGAGCCGTCCGGGGTGGCCACTACGAGCAGTACTTC. It specifies CASSTGAVRGGHYEQYF.

The rearrangement uses TRBV30 and TRBJ2-7; TRBD2 matches at 9 bases. The V and J ends lost 2 bases and 2 bases, in that order; junction bases with no gene match: 7. Germline values: CDR1 GTSNPN, CDR2 SVGIG (reference sequence). This CDR3 is 15 amino acids long. CDR3 sequence: CAWSYLAGSPYEQYF. The CDR3 DNA reads TGTGCCTGGAGTTATCTAGCGGGGAGCCCCTACGAGCAGTACTTC.

This clone appeared a few times. V usage is TRBV10-3 and J usage is TRBJ2-7; tentative D call: TRBD2 (6 bases). V lost 6 bases, J lost 5 bases, and 17 bases lay in between. The CDR3 is 14 amino acids. The germline V gene has CDR1 ENHRY and CDR2 SYGVKD. This chain's CDR3 is CAIRPSGPPNEQYF. The CDR3 nucleotides are TGTGCCATCAGACCCAGCGGGCCACCCAACGAGCAGTACTTC.

This clone was found a few times. The V gene is TRBV7-9, the J gene TRBJ2-3; D not resolved. Trimming cost V 1 base and J 0 bases, with 11 bases left between them. This CDR3 has 16 residues. CDR1 SEHNR and CDR2 FQNEAQ come from the germline V gene (reference sequence). The CDR3 loop reads CASSLGLRSSTDTQYF. The CDR3 DNA reads TGTGCCAGCAGCTTAGGGTTGAGATCTAGCACAGATACGCAGTATTTT.

V gene TRBV30 combines with J gene TRBJ1-2; a possible D gene is TRBD1 (6 bases). Germline V gives CDR1 GTSNPN, CDR2 SVGIG (reference sequence). Deletions cut 3 bases from V and 2 bases from J, with 10 bases between. The CDR3 length is 13 residues. The CDR3 DNA follows: TGTGCCTGGAGCACCACAGGGAACTATGGCTACACCTTC. Encoded protein: CAWSTTGNYGYTF.

The rearrangement links TRBV14 to TRBJ2-1; 7 bases are shared with TRBD2. Trimming removed 6 bases from V and 4 bases from J; junction bases left unmatched: 12. CDR3 length equals 16 residues. The germline gives CDR1 SGHDN, CDR2 FVKESK. The CDR3 DNA is TGTGCCAGCAGACAGTCGGGCAGCGGGGCATACAATGAGCAGTTCTTC. It codes for CASRQSGSGAYNEQFF.

This clone was observed a few times. Other DNA sequences in the same sample also yield this CDR3. The genes are TRBV30 and TRBJ1-5, with unresolved D. Germline-derived CDR1 and CDR2 are GTSNPN and SVGIG (reference sequence). The V end was cut by 3 bases, the J end by 0 bases, with 3 bases between. The CDR3 is made up of 12 amino acids. The CDR3 bases are TGTGCCTGGAGCGGTAGCAATCAGCCCCAGCATTTT. Its translation is CAWSGSNQPQHF.

The V gene is TRBV15, the J gene TRBJ1-5; TRBD1 aligns across 9 bases. The ends lost 6 bases at V and 4 bases at J; junction bases unmatched: 10. The CDR3 is 16 residues long. Germline values: CDR1 LNHNV, CDR2 YYDKDF (reference sequence). CDR3 sequence: CATSSQDRGRNQPQHF. The CDR3 bases are TGTGCCACCAGTTCCCAGGACAGGGGCAGAAATCAGCCCCAGCATTTT.

This rearrangement joins TRBV6-1 to TRBJ2-5, with TRBD2 identical over 14 bases. V lost 11 bases, J lost 5 bases, and 10 bases stayed unmatched. CDR3 length: 15 amino acids. Germline CDR1 MNHNS, CDR2 SASEGT. The chain's CDR3 is CAAGLAGAAGETQYF. The CDR3 DNA reads as TGTGCCGCGGGACTAGCGGGAGCAGCCGGGGAGACCCAGTACTTC.

The chain combines TRBV7-2 with TRBJ2-3, with D hard to call. Germline V gives CDR1 SGHTA, CDR2 FQGNSA. Trimming stripped 5 bases from V and 2 bases from J, with 8 bases between. This CDR3 is built from 13 residues. The CDR3 coding sequence is TGTGCCAGCAGCGGGGTTTCCACAGATACGCAGTATTTT. It is translated as CASSGVSTDTQYF.

The chain uses TRBV29-1 and TRBJ2-7; 9 bases align to TRBD2. Per germline, CDR1 SQVTM and CDR2 ANQGSEA. This CDR3 comprises 13 residues. V dropped 4 bases and J dropped 2; count of bases not matched to a gene: 3. CDR3 nucleotide sequence: TGCAGCGTTGCGACTAGCGGTCCCTACGAGCAGTACTTC. Protein: CSVATSGPYEQYF.

This clone came up a few times. V and J are TRBV5-6 and TRBJ2-7; no reliable D call. Germline V gene data show CDR1 as SGHDT and CDR2 as YYEEEE. The CDR3 has 14 residues. V lost 3 bases and J lost 5, with 15 bases in between. CDR3 nucleotides: TGTGCCAGCAGCTGGGCCTCAAACGGCCACGAGCAGTACTTC. Its protein product is CASSWASNGHEQYF.

The chain joins TRBV14 to TRBJ1-6; D possibly corresponds to TRBD1 (6 bases). Germline lookup yields CDR1 SGHDN and CDR2 FVKESK. V was shortened by 5 bases and J by 7 bases, with 15 bases between the two germline ends. The CDR3 totals 15 residues. CDR3 loop: CASSVGGHTNSPLHF. The CDR3, as DNA: TGTGCCAGCAGCGTCGGGGGACATACCAATTCACCCCTCCACTTT. The full variable domain, in which reference TRBV14 and TRBJ1-6 provide the parts outside the CDR3, is EAGVTQFPSHSVIEKGQTVTLRCDPISGHDNLYWYRRVMGKEIKFLLHFVKESKQDESGMPNNRFLAERTGGTYSTLKVQPAELEDSGVYFCASSVGGHTNSPLHFGNGTRLTVT.

The chain employs TRBV19 and TRBJ1-6; possibly TRBD1 for D (6 bases). The CDR3 sequence is 19 residues long. Germline CDR1 reads LNHDA; CDR2 reads SQIVND (reference sequence). Trimming took 3 bases from V and 9 from J, leaving 27 bases between them. In DNA, the CDR3 is TGTGCCAGTAGTATCCCACCGTTTACAGGGCAGGGGTCTTCTTCACCCCTCCACTTT. The encoded protein is CASSIPPFTGQGSSSPLHF.

In its sample, this clone was seen a few times. The chain is built from TRBV9 and TRBJ2-1; 7 positions agree with TRBD2. This CDR3 spans 15 amino acids. CDR1 is SGDLS, CDR2 YYNGEE, per germline. With V trimmed by 3 bases and J by 9 bases, 12 bases remained unmatched. CDR3 region: CASSEIAGLRGEQFF. Here the CDR3 DNA reads TGTGCCAGCAGCGAGATAGCGGGTCTTCGCGGTGAGCAGTTCTTC. Drawing the rest from reference TRBV9 and TRBJ2-1, the complete variable domain is DSGVTQTPKHLITATGQRVTLRCSPRSGDLSVYWYQQSLDQGLQFLIQYYNGEERAKGNILERFSAQQFPDLHSELNLSSLELGDSALYFCASSEIAGLRGEQFFGPGTRLTVL.